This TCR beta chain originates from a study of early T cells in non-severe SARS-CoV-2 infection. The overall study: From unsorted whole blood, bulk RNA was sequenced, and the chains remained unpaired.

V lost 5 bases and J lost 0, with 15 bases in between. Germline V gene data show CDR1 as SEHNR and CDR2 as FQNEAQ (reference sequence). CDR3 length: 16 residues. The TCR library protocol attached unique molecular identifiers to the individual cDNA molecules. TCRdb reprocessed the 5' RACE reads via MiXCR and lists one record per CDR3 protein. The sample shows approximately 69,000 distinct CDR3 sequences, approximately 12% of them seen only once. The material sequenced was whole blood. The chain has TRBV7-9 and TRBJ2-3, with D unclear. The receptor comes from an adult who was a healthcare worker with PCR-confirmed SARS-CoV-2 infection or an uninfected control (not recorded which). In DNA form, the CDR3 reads TGTGCCAGCAGCCCATTACTCACAACTAGCACAGATACGCAGTATTTT. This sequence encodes CASSPLLTTSTDTQYF.